Described below is a single T cell receptor beta chain sequence and its context. Its antigen is currently unknown. The record originates from a study of T cell repertoires in cytomegalovirus infection. Study details: Signatures in public TCR beta sequences pointed to both CMV infection and matching HLA type. Regarding the study as a whole: CMV-specific HLA-C-restricted TCR beta clonotypes dominated the ex vivo response.

Each CDR3 protein is one row after TCRdb ran MiXCR on the reads. The repertoire holds some 900,000 distinct CDR3 sequences, with about 33% as singletons. The receptor was isolated from a human donor in good health (CMV status not recorded). Some clones in this sample may be carry-over from other donors' samples. The input for sequencing was cultured CD8+ T cells from PBMCs, taken from culture after CMV antigen stimulation.

In DNA, the CDR3 is TGTGCCAGCAGGAGCCTAGATGGTTACAATGAGCAGTTCTTC. Its translation is CASRSLDGYNEQFF. The rearrangement uses TRBV27 and TRBJ2-1; D is unresolved. From germline, CDR1 is MNHEY and CDR2 SMNVEV (reference sequence). The V end was cut by 6 bases, the J end by 4 bases, with 13 bases between. This CDR3 has 14 residues.